These 17 T cell receptor beta chains came from one sample sequenced in a study of molecular identifiers for immune sequencing clone quantification. TCRdb called the PCR reads again in MiXCR, with one record for every CDR3 protein. In the table there are 400,000 to 600,000 distinct CDR3 sequences, around 23% of which are singletons. The sequenced sample was naive CD8+ T cells from blood, with Jurkat cell RNA spiked in. Subset meaning: FACS-sorted CD8+CD4-CCR7+CD45RA+ naive T cells. The receptors stem from a human donor in good health. Some libraries in this study had Jurkat cell RNA spiked in.

This clonotype was counted a few times. V gene TRBV4-1 combines with J gene TRBJ2-1, with 7 positions matching TRBD1. The CDR3 length is 15 residues. CDR1 is MGHRA, CDR2 YSYEKL, per germline. After removal of 1 base from V and 7 bases from J, the junction contained 7 bases not matched to a gene. The CDR3 protein is CASSQGPKGANEQFF. The CDR3 coding sequence is TGCGCCAGCAGCCAAGGCCCCAAGGGGGCTAATGAGCAGTTCTTC.

A word on this clonotype: Germline and junction disagree at one end, which may indicate a read error. J is TRBJ1-1 and V is TRBV30; D remains unclear. CDR1 is GTSNPN, CDR2 SVGIG, per germline (reference sequence). CDR3 size: 13 residues. The CDR3 is CAWSTTDGTVAFF. CDR3 nucleotide sequence: TGTGCCTGGAGTACGACGGACGGCACTGTAGCTTTCTTT.

CDR3 in DNA: TGTGCCAGCAGCTTAGTTGGCAGGAGCTCCTACAATGAGCAGTTCTTC. Translating gives CASSLVGRSSYNEQFF. The rearrangement joins TRBV7-6 to TRBJ2-1; no firm D call. The CDR3 is 16 amino acids. Trimming shortened V by 1 base and J by 0 bases, and 10 bases separated the two germline ends. Germline V lookup: CDR1 SGHVS, CDR2 FNYEAQ. The full variable domain, rest sourced from reference TRBV7-6 and TRBJ2-1, is GAGVSQSPRYKVTKRGQDVALRCDPISGHVSLYWYRQALGQGPEFLTYFNYEAQQDKSGLPNDRFSAERPEGSISTLTIQRTEQRDSAMYRCASSLVGRSSYNEQFFGPGTRLTVL.

Comment on this clonotype: A much larger clone differs from this one at a single base, so this may be a read error. This chain joins TRBV29-1 and TRBJ2-2, with 7 bases aligning to TRBD1. The V gene end was trimmed by 4 bases and the J gene end by 1 base; junction bases not matched to a gene: 6. The CDR3 runs to 15 residues. The germline V gene has CDR1 SQVTM and CDR2 ANQGSEA. The CDR3 is CSVVRQGQNTGELFF. The CDR3 DNA is TGCAGCGTTGTTAGACAGGGACAGAACACCGGGGAGCTGTTTTTT.

The chain employs TRBV30 and TRBJ2-3, with D maybe TRBD2 (5 bases). V was trimmed by 0 bases and J by 3 bases, leaving 7 bases between them. This CDR3 has 13 residues. Germline assignment: CDR1 GTSNPN and CDR2 SVGIG (reference sequence). The CDR3 sequence: CAWSVTGTDTQYF. The CDR3 region has the DNA TGTGCCTGGAGTGTAACGGGAACAGATACGCAGTATTTT.

This clonotype has only a few counts. CDR3 DNA: TGCGCCAGCAGTCAGACACAGGGCTACCAGCCCCAGCATTTT. It is translated as CASSQTQGYQPQHF. This rearrangement joins TRBV4-3 to TRBJ1-5; D possibly corresponds to TRBD1 (6 bases). V gave up 6 bases and J gave up 7 bases, with 16 bases separating them. Per germline, CDR1 LGHNA and CDR2 YSLEER. The CDR3 runs 14 residues.

This clonotype has more than one count but fewer than ten. V and J are TRBV7-9 and TRBJ1-2; TRBD1 matches at 7 bases. This CDR3 spans 15 amino acids. Trimming removed 0 bases from V and 8 bases from J; junction bases left unmatched: 9. CDR1 SEHNR and CDR2 FQNEAQ come from the germline V gene (reference sequence). CDR3 protein: CASSLASETGAGYTF. The CDR3 bases are TGTGCCAGCAGCTTAGCCTCCGAAACAGGGGCCGGCTACACCTTC.

This clonotype was observed a handful of times. V usage is TRBV28 and J usage is TRBJ2-7; TRBD2 aligns across 7 bases. The CDR3 spans 14 residues. V shed 2 bases, J shed 1 base, and the junction held 2 bases outside the gene matches. Germline CDR1 MDHEN, CDR2 SYDVKM. CDR3 sequence (DNA): TGTGCCAGCAGTTTACGGGGGGAGTCCTACGAGCAGTACTTC. It translates to CASSLRGESYEQYF.

The chain links TRBV6-2 or TRBV6-3 to TRBJ2-7, with TRBD2 identical over 8 bases. The germline V gene encodes CDR1 MNHEY and CDR2 SVGEGT. The length of the CDR3 is 15 residues. With V trimmed by 2 bases and J by 2 bases, 5 bases remained unmatched. The CDR3 DNA sequence: TGTGCCAGCAGTTACGGAGTTAGCGGGGCCTACGAGCAGTACTTC. As protein: CASSYGVSGAYEQYF.

This chain connects TRBV5-8 to TRBJ1-5, with 8 positions matching TRBD1. Per germline, CDR1 SGHTS and CDR2 YDEGEE. Trimming at V came to 4 bases and at J to 3 bases, leaving 9 bases not matched to a gene. CDR3 size: 16 residues. The CDR3 nucleotides are TGTGCCAGCAGCGTGGGTACAGGGGGACTCAATCAGCCCCAGCATTTT. This gives the protein CASSVGTGGLNQPQHF.

This rearrangement joins TRBV4-3 to TRBJ1-1, with 8 bases fitting TRBD1. V shed 0 bases and J 0 bases; nucleotides not matched to a gene: 3. This CDR3 is built from 16 residues. Per germline, CDR1 LGHNA and CDR2 YSLEER. The CDR3 DNA reads as TGCGCCAGCAGCCAAGACAGGGGGCGGCTGAACACTGAAGCTTTCTTT. It codes for CASSQDRGRLNTEAFF.

This clonotype has a handful of counts. The gene calls are TRBV7-9 and TRBJ1-3; D call uncertain. V was shortened by 5 bases and J by 4 bases, with 15 bases between the two germline ends. CDR1 and CDR2 (germline): SEHNR, FQNEAQ (reference sequence). CDR3 length equals 15 residues. The CDR3 loop reads CASSTPVIPGNTIYF. DNA for the CDR3: TGTGCCAGCAGCACACCTGTTATCCCCGGAAACACCATATATTTT.

The chain carries TRBV19 and TRBJ2-7; D remains ambiguous. Trimming removed 2 bases at V and 3 bases at J, with 8 bases between. Germline CDR1 is LNHDA and CDR2 is SQIVND (reference sequence). This CDR3 is 13 amino acids long. CDR3 in DNA: TGTGCCAGTAGTATATTGGGCGTCTACGAGCAGTACTTC. Translated: CASSILGVYEQYF.

The sample holds a few counts of this clonotype. The V and J genes are TRBV27 and TRBJ1-5; no clear D gene. V was cut by 6 bases and J by 7 bases, with 7 bases left in between. This CDR3 is built from 11 residues. CDR1 is MNHEY, CDR2 SMNVEV, per germline (reference sequence). The CDR3 reads CASSLAQPQHF. DNA of the CDR3: TGTGCCAGCAGCCTGGCACAGCCCCAGCATTTT.

Note on this clonotype: A much larger clone lies one base from this, so it may be a read error. The rearrangement uses TRBV13 and TRBJ1-1, with D possibly matching TRBD1 (6 bases). The CDR3 sequence is 13 residues long. Germline CDR1 reads PRHDT; CDR2 reads FYEKMQ (reference sequence). The V end lost 6 bases, the J end lost 1 base, and 9 bases lay between the germline ends. The chain's CDR3 is CASRAGQNTEAFF. In DNA form, the CDR3 reads TGTGCCAGCAGAGCGGGACAGAACACTGAAGCTTTCTTT.

In regard to this clonotype: It is likely a read error, because the conserved phenylalanine at the end of the CDR3 is missing. The chain recombines TRBV6-2 or TRBV6-3 with TRBJ1-1; TRBD1 is a possible D gene (5 bases). This CDR3 spans 14 amino acids. V lost 6 bases, J lost 5 bases, and 16 bases lay in between. Germline CDR1 is MNHEY and CDR2 is SVGEGT. As DNA, the CDR3 is TGTGCCAGCAGCCTTCTTGGGGGAGGAACTGAAGCTTTCTAT. Translated, it gives CASSLLGGGTEAFY.

The chain uses TRBV29-1 and TRBJ2-7; TRBD1 or TRBD2 may be the D gene (6 bases each). The length of the CDR3 is 14 residues. Trimming pared 2 bases from V and 2 bases from J, leaving 13 bases between. Germline CDR1 SQVTM, CDR2 ANQGSEA. The DNA of the CDR3 is TGCAGCGTTGAAATCCGGGGGCGACCCTACGAGCAGTACTTC. Amino acid sequence: CSVEIRGRPYEQYF.